These 28 T cell receptor beta chains share one sample of origin, sequenced in a study of spatial heterogeneity in lung cancer. TCRdb reprocessed the 5' RACE reads with MiXCR, giving one entry per CDR3 protein. Altogether 8,500 to 14,000 distinct CDR3 sequences are present, 3.7% being singletons, with the ten largest covering approximately 51%. Indicated time point: sample taken at primary tumor resection. Sequences were derived from PBMCs, sampled at surgery. The source is a female donor with early-stage non-small cell lung cancer.

This clonotype came up many times. The chain has TRBV6-5 and TRBJ2-5; D uncertain. The CDR3 runs to 12 residues. Trimming pared 4 bases from V and 6 bases from J, leaving 9 bases between. CDR1 and CDR2 (germline): MNHEY, SVGAGI. The CDR3 loop reads CASSSPPKTQYF. CDR3 DNA sequence: TGTGCCAGCAGTTCCCCGCCGAAGACCCAGTACTTC.

The V and J genes are TRBV19 and TRBJ2-1; 11 bases are a match to TRBD2. With V trimmed by 0 bases and J by 4 bases, 5 bases remained unmatched. CDR3 length: 17 amino acids. Germline CDR1 is LNHDA and CDR2 is SQIVND (reference sequence). The CDR3 sequence: CASSIELAGGQYNEQFF. CDR3 DNA: TGTGCCAGTAGTATAGAGCTAGCGGGAGGCCAATACAATGAGCAGTTCTTC.

This clonotype appeared many times. This chain links TRBV20-1 with TRBJ1-6, with 7 bases that match TRBD1. The V gene's germline CDR1 is DFQATT and CDR2 SNEGSKA (reference sequence). Trimming cost V 4 bases and J 8 bases; bases outside gene matches: 11. The CDR3 spans 15 residues. The CDR3 DNA reads TGCAGTGCTATCGCATCCGACAGGGCATATTCACCCCTCCACTTT. This gives the protein CSAIASDRAYSPLHF.

About this clonotype: One base away lies a much larger clone, so this may be a sequencing read error. The gene calls are TRBV18 and TRBJ1-1, with 7 bases matching TRBD1. V dropped 3 bases and J dropped 4; count of bases not matched to a gene: 5. Germline values: CDR1 KGHSH, CDR2 LQKENI. This CDR3 has 14 amino acids. For the CDR3, the DNA is TGTGCCAGCTCACCGGGACAGTCGACCACTGAAGCTTTCTTT. This translates into CASSPGQSTTEAFF.

The CDR3 sequence is CASSLGAEAYNEQFF. The DNA of the CDR3 is TGTGCCAGCAGCTTAGGGGCGGAAGCTTACAATGAGCAGTTCTTC. The V call is TRBV5-4, the J call TRBJ2-1, with D maybe TRBD1 (5 bases). Germline V gene sequence: CDR1 SGHNT, CDR2 YYREEE (reference sequence). This CDR3 is 15 amino acids long. Trimming removed 2 bases from V and 4 bases from J, with 13 bases in between.

This clonotype is judged large. The rearrangement joins TRBV25-1 to TRBJ2-7; tentatively, D is TRBD2 (5 bases). Trimming removed 3 bases from V and 3 bases from J, with 12 bases in between. Germline lookup yields CDR1 MGHDK and CDR2 SYGVNS. This CDR3 has 14 amino acids. CDR3 sequence (DNA): TGTGCCAGCAGTGAGATAAGCGGTGTCTACGAGCAGTACTTC. Protein product: CASSEISGVYEQYF.

This clonotype appeared many times. The chain has TRBV30 and TRBJ1-2; 8 bases fit TRBD1. This CDR3 is built from 16 residues. CDR1 is GTSNPN and CDR2 is SVGIG in the germline V gene (reference sequence). With V trimmed by 0 bases and J by 6 bases, 12 bases remained unmatched. CDR3 loop: CAWSVHRQGLSDGYTF. The CDR3, as DNA: TGTGCCTGGAGTGTCCATCGACAGGGGTTAAGCGATGGCTACACCTTC.

This clonotype was recorded at least ten times. This chain links TRBV10-3 with TRBJ2-5; 7 bases are shared with TRBD2. The CDR3 consists of 12 residues. Germline lookup yields CDR1 ENHRY and CDR2 SYGVKD. V was pared by 8 bases and J by 2 bases, with 2 bases of the junction left unmatched. CDR3 sequence: CAIGGEQETQYF. In DNA, the CDR3 is TGTGCCATCGGGGGGGAACAAGAGACCCAGTACTTC.

This clonotype was seen many times. The chain recombines TRBV6-5 with TRBJ1-5, with D hard to call. Germline CDR1 reads MNHEY; CDR2 reads SVGAGI. CDR3 length equals 13 residues. Deletions cut 3 bases from V and 4 bases from J, with 7 bases between. CDR3 in DNA: TGTGCCAGCAGTTATGACCGAAATCAGCCCCAGCATTTT. Protein product: CASSYDRNQPQHF.

The rearrangement uses TRBV19 and TRBJ2-3, with D possibly being TRBD1 (6 bases). The germline gives CDR1 LNHDA, CDR2 SQIVND (reference sequence). This CDR3 contains 12 residues. Trimming removed 9 bases from V and 7 bases from J, with 14 bases in between. Here the CDR3 reads CASKDRSNTQYF. CDR3 coding DNA: TGTGCCAGCAAAGACAGGAGTAATACGCAGTATTTT.

In its sample, this clonotype was seen many times. The chain uses TRBV7-9 and TRBJ2-3; the D gene is possibly TRBD1 (5 bases). This CDR3 has 13 amino acids. Trimming stripped 5 bases from V and 6 bases from J, with 12 bases between. Germline CDR1 reads SEHNR; CDR2 reads FQNEAQ (reference sequence). CDR3 nucleotides: TGTGCCAGCAGCACCGCAGGGCTTGATACGCAGTATTTT. It specifies CASSTAGLDTQYF.

This clonotype was seen many times. This chain uses TRBV7-9 with TRBJ2-1, with 8 bases fitting TRBD1. The length of the CDR3 is 16 residues. The germline gives CDR1 SEHNR, CDR2 FQNEAQ (reference sequence). With 4 bases clipped from V and 9 bases from J, the junction kept 14 bases outside the gene matches. CDR3 DNA: TGTGCCAGCAGCTCCCCCCCGGACAGGGTAGTTGTTGAGCAGTTCTTC. Translated: CASSSPPDRVVVEQFF. The full variable domain, in which reference TRBV7-9 and TRBJ2-1 provide the parts outside the CDR3, is DTGVSQNPRHKITKRGQNVTFRCDPISEHNRLYWYRQTLGQGPEFLTYFQNEAQLEKSRLLSDRFSAERPKGSFSTLEIQRTEQGDSAMYLCASSSPPDRVVVEQFFGPGTRLTVL.

This clonotype was recorded many times. The rearrangement uses TRBV7-2 and TRBJ2-1; 10 bases match TRBD2. The germline CDR1 and CDR2 sequences are SGHTA and FQGNSA. Losses at the gene ends were 4 bases for V and 4 bases for J; bases not matched to a gene: 4. This CDR3 is built from 15 residues. In DNA, the CDR3 is TGTGCCAGCAGCTCGATAGCGGGAGGATACAATGAGCAGTTCTTC. It is translated as CASSSIAGGYNEQFF.

This clonotype was counted ten times or more. V usage is TRBV7-2 and J usage is TRBJ2-1; D is perhaps TRBD1 or TRBD2 (5 bases each). Germline V gives CDR1 SGHTA, CDR2 FQGNSA. This CDR3 is built from 16 residues. V was shortened by 6 bases and J by 7 bases, with 22 bases between the two germline ends. CDR3 nucleotide sequence: TGTGCCAGCAGACGAAGAGGGTCGGGCGGACATAATGAGCAGTTCTTC. Residues: CASRRRGSGGHNEQFF.

This clonotype was detected ten times or more. This chain joins TRBV19 and TRBJ1-1; no reliable D call. The CDR3 consists of 13 residues. The V end was cut by 4 bases, the J end by 3 bases, with 9 bases between. Per the germline V gene, CDR1 is LNHDA and CDR2 is SQIVND (reference sequence). CDR3 protein: CASSRGSHTEAFF. Written as DNA, the CDR3 is TGTGCCAGTAGTAGAGGTAGCCACACTGAAGCTTTCTTT.

Many counts were recorded for this clonotype. V usage is TRBV9 and J usage is TRBJ2-3; 11 bases map to TRBD1. CDR1 is SGDLS, CDR2 YYNGEE, per germline. This CDR3 contains 15 residues. V shed 0 bases, J shed 6 bases, and the junction held 3 bases outside the gene matches. In DNA, the CDR3 is TGTGCCAGCAGCGTAGATGGGACAGGGGGGGATACGCAGTATTTT. It translates to CASSVDGTGGDTQYF.

The sample holds many counts of this clonotype. CDR3 in amino acids: CASSISTGNSYEQYF. As DNA, the CDR3 is TGTGCCAGCAGCATTTCGACAGGTAACTCCTACGAGCAGTACTTC. The gene calls are TRBV7-2 and TRBJ2-7; D is possibly TRBD1 (6 bases). Looked up from germline, CDR1 is SGHTA and CDR2 is FQGNSA. V shed 5 bases and J shed 0 bases, with 14 bases lying between them. The CDR3 covers 15 residues.

This clonotype was counted many times. The gene calls are TRBV3-1 and TRBJ2-3; D is ambiguous. Looked up from germline, CDR1 is LGHDT and CDR2 is YNNKEL (reference sequence). The length of the CDR3 is 13 residues. V was clipped by 0 bases and J by 4 bases, with 5 bases between them. For the CDR3, the DNA is TGTGCCAGCAGCCAAGAGCGTCCAGATACGCAGTATTTT. It specifies CASSQERPDTQYF.

This clonotype was seen at least ten times. V and J are TRBV7-2 and TRBJ1-4; TRBD1 might be the D (5 bases). The CDR3 is 14 amino acids. Germline-derived CDR1 and CDR2 are SGHTA and FQGNSA. V lost 5 bases and J lost 10, with 17 bases in between. CDR3 coding DNA: TGTGCCAGCAGCCAGGGCAGGGAGAATCGAAAACTGTTTTTT. It codes for CASSQGRENRKLFF.

This clonotype was detected many times. The chain combines TRBV11-2 with TRBJ2-5; 11 bases line up with TRBD2. CDR3 size: 20 residues. After removal of 0 bases from V and 2 bases from J, the junction contained 14 bases not matched to a gene. Germline V CDR1 and CDR2: SGHAT, FQNNGV. The CDR3 sequence: CASSLDPPVASGRIQETQYF. CDR3 bases: TGTGCCAGCAGCTTAGATCCTCCTGTCGCTAGCGGGAGGATACAAGAGACCCAGTACTTC.

Many counts were recorded for this clonotype. The chain joins TRBV30 to TRBJ2-2; D is undetermined. Germline V lookup: CDR1 GTSNPN, CDR2 SVGIG (reference sequence). Trimming pared 2 bases from V and 2 bases from J, leaving 6 bases between. The CDR3 is made up of 13 amino acids. The DNA of the CDR3 is TGTGCCTGGAGTTACTCTAACACCGGGGAGCTGTTTTTT. Residues: CAWSYSNTGELFF.

Ten or more counts support this clonotype. The chain is built from TRBV7-9 and TRBJ1-3; TRBD1 might be the D (6 bases). The CDR3 consists of 13 residues. Germline V gives CDR1 SEHNR, CDR2 FQNEAQ (reference sequence). V was cut by 5 bases and J by 9 bases, with 14 bases left in between. For the CDR3, the DNA is TGTGCCAGCAGCACAGGGAGCAGGGGCACCATATATTTT. Amino acids: CASSTGSRGTIYF. Variable domain in full (rest from reference TRBV7-9 and TRBJ1-3): DTGVSQNPRHKITKRGQNVTFRCDPISEHNRLYWYRQTLGQGPEFLTYFQNEAQLEKSRLLSDRFSAERPKGSFSTLEIQRTEQGDSAMYLCASSTGSRGTIYFGEGSWLTVV.

This clonotype is classed as medium-sized. The chain carries TRBV6-5 and TRBJ1-1; TRBD1 aligns across 9 bases. CDR1 is MNHEY, CDR2 SVGAGI, per germline. The CDR3 has 16 residues. V was clipped by 6 bases and J by 1 base; unmatched bases: 9. This CDR3 is CASRSGQGLSNTEAFF. The CDR3 DNA sequence: TGTGCCAGCAGATCCGGACAGGGGCTATCGAACACTGAAGCTTTCTTT.

This clonotype showed up many times. The gene calls are TRBV19 and TRBJ2-3; 9 bases align to TRBD2. The CDR3 covers 17 residues. Trimming cost V 4 bases and J 1 base; bases outside gene matches: 9. Germline CDR1 and CDR2: LNHDA and SQIVND (reference sequence). CDR3: CASSTQSRTSGTDTQYF. CDR3 in DNA: TGTGCCAGTAGTACCCAATCGAGGACTAGCGGCACAGATACGCAGTATTTT.

This clonotype occurred many times. CDR3 DNA sequence: TGTGCCAGCAGAAAACAGGGCCTGGGGACCCAGTACTTC. It encodes CASRKQGLGTQYF. The chain carries TRBV6-5 and TRBJ2-5; D might be TRBD1 (6 bases). Germline V gives CDR1 MNHEY, CDR2 SVGAGI. Trimming stripped 6 bases from V and 7 bases from J, with 15 bases between. The CDR3 extends over 13 amino acids.

This clonotype was detected many times. V is TRBV28 and J is TRBJ2-2; D is unclear. Trimming pared 8 bases from V and 1 base from J, leaving 8 bases between. There are 13 residues in the CDR3. Germline V gives CDR1 MDHEN, CDR2 SYDVKM. The DNA of the CDR3 is TGTGCCAGCGCGAAGAGGAACACCGGGGAGCTGTTTTTT. Translated: CASAKRNTGELFF.

This clonotype came up many times. This sequence joins TRBV29-1 and TRBJ2-7; D might be TRBD1 (5 bases). This CDR3 comprises 11 residues. V was pared by 7 bases and J by 6 bases, with 13 bases between. Germline V gene data show CDR1 as SQVTM and CDR2 as ANQGSEA. The CDR3 DNA sequence: TGCAGCGCCAAGGACATGGGCGAGCAGTACTTC. Its translation is CSAKDMGEQYF.

By sample fraction, this clonotype is medium-sized. This rearrangement joins TRBV7-2 to TRBJ2-2; TRBD2 might be the D (5 bases). Germline V CDR1 and CDR2: SGHTA, FQGNSA. Trimming removed 1 base at V and 2 bases at J, with 23 bases between. CDR3 length: 20 amino acids. The CDR3 sequence is CASSLVVLRVRLSNTGELFF. CDR3 DNA sequence: TGTGCCAGCAGCTTAGTCGTGTTACGGGTCAGACTATCAAACACCGGGGAGCTGTTTTTT.